Listed below are T cell receptor beta chains from one sample, sequenced in a study of technical replicates of blood from several donors. Method: immunoSEQ multiplex PCR; TCRdb's copy keeps in-frame clones and lacks some. The profile covers 60,000 to 90,000 clones, with about 95% appearing a single time and approximately 0.24% taken by the ten largest. Material for sequencing was T cells isolated from PBMCs. The origin of the receptors is a human donor in good health. Each CDR3 is given with its conserved first and last residue. A D gene is named only where the DNA matches it firmly. Clone size is given for some rows only: seen once, a few or many times, or a class if the clone is expanded.

clone_size	v_call	d_call	j_call	cdr3_nt	cdr3_aa
NA	TRBV7-8	TRBD1	TRBJ2-7	TGTGCCAGCAGCTTAATTCGGACAGGGTCTAAGGAGCAGTACTTC	CASSLIRTGSKEQYF
NA	TRBV28	NA	TRBJ1-5	TGTGCCAGCAGTTTGATCACAGGTTATCAGCCCCAGCATTTT	CASSLITGYQPQHF
NA	TRBV6-6	TRBD2	TRBJ2-5	TGTGCCAGCACTATTAGCGGGAGGGCGGAGACCCAGTACTTC	CASTISGRAETQYF
NA	TRBV30	NA	TRBJ2-1	TGTGCCTGGAGTGTACAGCAGAACTACAATGAGCAGTTCTTC	CAWSVQQNYNEQFF
NA	TRBV6-5	TRBD1	TRBJ1-5	TGTGCCAGCAGTACTACCTGGGACAGTCATCAGCCCCAGCATTTT	CASSTTWDSHQPQHF
few	TRBV27	TRBD2	TRBJ2-1	TGTGCCAGCAGTTTATATTCTAGCGGACCCTCCTACAATGAGCAGTTCTTC	CASSLYSSGPSYNEQFF
NA	TRBV4-1	TRBD1	TRBJ2-3	TGCGCCAGCAGCCAAGGTTTGCGGACAGGGGTCACAGATACGCAGTATTTT	CASSQGLRTGVTDTQYF
once	TRBV5-1	NA	TRBJ2-1	TGCGCCAGCAGCTTGTACAGCGGCCTCAATGAGCAGTTCTTC	CASSLYSGLNEQFF
NA	TRBV21-1	NA	TRBJ2-7	TGTGCCAGCAGCCCCCTCGATCAGGGCCCGGGGACATCCTACGAGCAGTACTTC	CASSPLDQGPGTSYEQYF
NA	TRBV10-3	TRBD1	TRBJ1-5	TGTGCCATCCGGGACAGCAATAGCAATCAGCCCCAGCATTTT	CAIRDSNSNQPQHF
NA	TRBV7-9	NA	TRBJ2-4	TGTGCCAGCAGTGGCGTACGGGAAACCAAAAACATTCAGTACTTC	CASSGVRETKNIQYF
NA	TRBV9	TRBD2	TRBJ2-1	TGTGCCAGCAGCGTAGCTGAAAGACTAGCGGGAGGGGATGAGCAGTTCTTC	CASSVAERLAGGDEQFF
once	TRBV7-8	TRBD1	TRBJ1-5	TGTGCCAGCAGCAAAGACAGGGGGGTCCAGCCCCAGCATTTT	CASSKDRGVQPQHF
NA	TRBV5-4	TRBD1	TRBJ2-1	TGTGCCAGCAGCTTGGGGGGGCAGGGGGCCTATGAGCAGTTCTTC	CASSLGGQGAYEQFF
once	TRBV4-1	NA	TRBJ1-6	TGCGCCAGCAGCCAAGACTCAGTGGGGGGGCGCCCCTATAATTCACCCCTCCACTTT	CASSQDSVGGRPYNSPLHF
NA	TRBV5-1	TRBD1	TRBJ2-1	TGCGCCAGCAGCTTGATGCAGGGGGCGGGCAATGAGCAGTTCTTC	CASSLMQGAGNEQFF
NA	TRBV6-5	NA	TRBJ1-6	TGTGCCAGCAGTAAACCAGGGAATTCACCCCTCCACTTT	CASSKPGNSPLHF
NA	TRBV14	NA	TRBJ2-2	TGTGCCAGCAGCCAAGTCGCAACAGCTATTAACACCGGGGAGCTGTTTTTT	CASSQVATAINTGELFF
NA	TRBV5-1	TRBD2	TRBJ2-2	TGCGCCGGACGTGCGGGGGGGAACACCGGGGAGCTGTTTTTT	CAGRAGGNTGELFF
NA	TRBV6-5	NA	TRBJ2-7	TGTGCCAGCAGTTACTCGGGGCCCAGCGAGCAGTACTTC	CASSYSGPSEQYF